Listed below are T cell receptor beta chains from one sample, sequenced in a study of OX40 agonist ivuxolimab in advanced cancers. Produced via immunoSEQ multiplex PCR; TCRdb's table is partial and in-frame only. The table records roughly 15,000 clones, roughly 78% of them present only once. The sequencing used CD4+ or CD8+ T cells sorted from blood, collected in a trial of the OX40 agonist ivuxolimab. The receptors derive from an adult with an advanced solid tumor such as melanoma, head and neck, liver or kidney cancer. Each CDR3 is given with its conserved first and last residue. Each record gives: J gene, V gene, clone size, D gene, CDR3 protein, CDR3 DNA. The D gene is left open where the match is weak. Size is stated for part of the rows, as once, few or many counts, or as a class when the clone is expanded.

>TRBJ1-1|TRBV28|once|TRBD1
CASSLYRGPEAFF
TGTGCCAGCAGTTTATACAGGGGGCCGGAAGCTTTCTTT
>TRBJ2-3|TRBV7-2|once|TRBD1
CASRPGTGGTDTQYF
TGTGCCAGCAGACCCGGGACAGGGGGCACAGATACGCAGTATTTT
>TRBJ2-1|TRBV27|-|TRBD2
CASSPGLAGVSEQFF
TGTGCCAGCAGTCCGGGACTAGCGGGAGTGAGTGAGCAGTTCTTC
>TRBJ2-7|TRBV6-5|-|-
CASSYSITRGLYF
TGTGCCAGCAGTTACTCGATTACCCGGGGTCTGTACTTC
>TRBJ2-5|TRBV9|-|-
CASSVAPGGRETQYF
TGTGCCAGCAGCGTAGCTCCCGGGGGCAGGGAGACCCAGTACTTC
>TRBJ2-2|TRBV6-5|-|-
CASSPGSPGELFF
TGTGCCAGCAGTCCCGGGAGCCCCGGGGAGCTGTTTTTT
>TRBJ1-1|TRBV29-1|-|TRBD1
CSVIWTGINTEAFF
TGCAGCGTTATCTGGACAGGGATTAACACTGAAGCTTTCTTT
>TRBJ2-1|TRBV19|once|-
CASSIGSGFYNEQFF
TGTGCCAGTAGTATAGGCTCAGGCTTCTACAATGAGCAGTTCTTC
>TRBJ1-5|TRBV7-2|-|TRBD1
CASSLGQGIGKPQHF
TGTGCCAGCAGCTTAGGACAGGGGATAGGTAAGCCCCAGCATTTT
>TRBJ1-2|TRBV2|-|-
CASSGDGSYGYTF
TGTGCCAGCAGTGGAGACGGGTCGTATGGCTACACCTTC
>TRBJ2-1|TRBV29-1|few|TRBD1
CSVSLGTAYNEQFF
TGCAGCGTAAGTCTAGGGACAGCCTACAATGAGCAGTTCTTC
>TRBJ1-2|TRBV28|few|-
CASSFVRNAVHGYTF
TGTGCCAGCAGTTTCGTTCGGAATGCGGTGCATGGCTACACCTTC
>TRBJ1-2|TRBV11-2|-|-
CASSLSQGTAIYGYTF
TGTGCCAGCAGCTTGTCCCAGGGAACGGCCATCTATGGCTACACCTTC
>TRBJ2-7|TRBV7-6|-|TRBD1
CASSLSGGREQYF
TGTGCCAGCAGCTTATCAGGGGGTCGGGAGCAGTACTTC
>TRBJ1-2|TRBV11-2|-|-
CASSLETENYGYTF
TGTGCCAGCAGCTTAGAGACAGAAAACTATGGCTACACCTTC
>TRBJ2-1|TRBV27|-|-
CASTFGMGHWFF
TGTGCCAGCACCTTTGGAATGGGACACTGGTTCTTC
>TRBJ2-1|TRBV10-3|-|-
CAISQDFEQFF
TGTGCCATCAGTCAAGACTTTGAGCAGTTCTTC
>TRBJ1-1|TRBV28|few|-
CASSPPVGPEAFF
TGTGCCAGCAGCCCACCTGTCGGTCCTGAAGCTTTCTTT
>TRBJ1-2|TRBV6-5|-|TRBD1
CASSQHRGRSHGYTF
TGTGCCAGCAGTCAGCACAGGGGGCGCAGTCATGGCTACACCTTC
>TRBJ2-4|TRBV14|-|TRBD2
CASSQVLAGVGNIQYF
TGTGCCAGCAGCCAAGTACTAGCGGGAGTCGGAAACATTCAGTACTTC
>TRBJ2-7|TRBV28|-|-
CASSVGTASSYEQYF
TGTGCCAGCAGCGTGGGGACTGCAAGCTCCTACGAGCAGTACTTC
>TRBJ1-1|TRBV29-1|-|-
CSVQGTYTEAFF
TGCAGCGTACAGGGCACGTACACTGAAGCTTTCTTT
>TRBJ2-4|TRBV5-1|-|-
CASSISAGRERYF
TGCGCCAGCAGCATATCGGCGGGACGGGAGAGGTACTTC
>TRBJ2-5|TRBV18|-|-
CASSPREAPETQYF
TGTGCCAGCTCCCCGAGGGAGGCGCCAGAGACCCAGTACTTC
>TRBJ2-3|TRBV6-4|-|TRBD1
CASSQGQGTSDTQYF
TGTGCCAGCAGTCAAGGACAGGGGACTTCAGATACGCAGTATTTT
>TRBJ2-7|TRBV19|-|-
CASSSTRRLNEQYF
TGTGCCAGTAGTAGCACAAGGCGGCTTAACGAGCAGTACTTC
>TRBJ1-4|TRBV27|-|-
CASSPLGVNEKLFF
TGTGCCAGCAGTCCCCTGGGGGTTAATGAAAAACTGTTTTTT
>TRBJ2-7|TRBV4-1|-|-
CASSRTGPSSTYEQYF
TGCGCCAGCAGCCGGACTGGACCCTCTTCCACCTACGAGCAGTACTTC
>TRBJ1-2|TRBV6-5|-|-
CASRAASYGYTF
TGTGCCAGCAGGGCCGCCTCCTATGGCTACACCTTC
>TRBJ1-1|TRBV18|-|-
CASSQKHISGLTNTEAFF
TGTGCCAGCTCACAAAAACATATATCGGGACTGACCAATACTGAAGCTTTCTTT
>TRBJ2-2|TRBV7-2|-|-
CASSSNRVGELFF
TGTGCCAGCAGCTCCAATCGGGTCGGGGAGCTGTTTTTT
>TRBJ1-6|TRBV10-3|-|-
CAISESTASGSPLHF
TGTGCCATCAGTGAGTCGACAGCCTCGGGATCACCCCTCCACTTT
>TRBJ1-5|TRBV15|-|-
CATSRDNQPQHF
TGTGCCACCAGCAGAGATAATCAGCCCCAGCATTTT
>TRBJ2-7|TRBV5-8|few|-
CASRRSGSEQYF
TGTGCCAGCAGACGTTCAGGGTCCGAGCAGTACTTC
>TRBJ2-1|TRBV2|few|-
CASSDPRSEQFF
TGTGCCAGCAGTGATCCTAGGAGTGAGCAGTTCTTC
>TRBJ2-2|TRBV18|-|-
CASPKTDPNTGELFF
TGTGCCAGCCCCAAAACAGACCCGAACACCGGGGAGCTGTTTTTT
>TRBJ1-5|TRBV29-1|-|TRBD1
CSVQVQGNNQPQHF
TGCAGCGTTCAAGTACAGGGGAATAATCAGCCCCAGCATTTT